These T cell receptor beta chains were read from a single sample in a study of blood T cell repertoires in COVID-19. Assay used: immunoSEQ multiplex PCR; TCRdb lists only in-frame clones, some missing. Of roughly 150,000 clones listed, about 85% were seen once; the top ten hold approximately 8%. The sample was PBMCs or T cells enriched from blood (not recorded which). Source of these receptors: a woman aged 45-65 years who had recovered from COVID-19. Both conserved end residues are part of each CDR3. D genes are given only for firm matches. The size of a clone is reported for some rows only, either as once, few or many, or as a class for expanded clones.

D gene | J gene | clone size | CDR3 length | V gene | CDR3 protein | CDR3 DNA
TRBD1 | TRBJ1-6 | NA | 15 | TRBV2 | CASSRQGANNSPLHF | TGTGCCAGCAGCCGACAGGGCGCGAATAATTCACCCCTCCACTTT
TRBD2 | TRBJ2-7 | NA | 15 | TRBV28 | CASSFPGRAFNEQYF | TGTGCCAGCAGTTTTCCCGGGAGGGCCTTCAACGAGCAGTACTTC
TRBD1 | TRBJ1-2 | NA | 13 | TRBV5-1 | CASSLQGDGGYTF | TGCGCCAGCAGCTTACAGGGGGACGGGGGCTACACCTTC
TRBD1 | TRBJ1-2 | few | 19 | TRBV28 | CASSQIGPDGQGTNYGYTF | TGTGCCAGCAGTCAAATCGGACCTGATGGACAGGGCACCAACTATGGCTACACCTTC
TRBD1 | TRBJ1-4 | NA | 13 | TRBV10-3 | CAIRDREREKLFF | TGTGCCATCAGAGACAGGGAGAGGGAAAAACTGTTTTTT
NA | TRBJ1-6 | NA | 13 | TRBV2 | CASSESRTSPLHF | TGTGCCAGCAGTGAAAGCCGCACTTCACCCCTCCACTTT
NA | TRBJ2-6 | NA | 16 | TRBV11-3 | CASSPRDTSGANVLTF | TGTGCCAGCAGCCCCCGGGACACGTCTGGGGCCAACGTCCTGACTTTC
NA | TRBJ2-1 | NA | 15 | TRBV7-9 | CASSLSEGAYNEQFF | TGTGCCAGCAGCCTTAGTGAAGGGGCCTACAATGAGCAGTTCTTC
NA | TRBJ2-2 | NA | 17 | TRBV11-3 | CASSLEATGVNTGELFF | TGTGCCAGCAGCTTAGAAGCCACGGGTGTGAACACCGGGGAGCTGTTTTTT
NA | TRBJ1-3 | few | 13 | TRBV7-2 | CASSIWVEGAIYF | TGTGCCAGCAGCATTTGGGTTGAGGGAGCCATATATTTT
NA | TRBJ1-4 | few | 11 | TRBV28 | CASSLSEKLFF | TGTGCCAGCAGTTTGAGTGAAAAACTGTTTTTT
TRBD1 | TRBJ1-2 | NA | 17 | TRBV4-1 | CASSPTHGTGYNYGYTF | TGCGCCAGCAGCCCAACCCACGGGACAGGCTATAACTATGGCTACACCTTC
NA | TRBJ1-6 | once | 12 | TRBV12-3/TRBV12-4 | CASSPIASPLHF | TGTGCCAGCAGCCCAATAGCTTCACCCCTCCACTTT
NA | TRBJ2-5 | NA | 15 | TRBV25-1 | CASSDAQRFQETQYF | TGTGCCAGCAGTGACGCCCAGCGCTTCCAAGAGACCCAGTACTTC
TRBD1 | TRBJ1-4 | NA | 15 | TRBV4-2 | CASSQAAGQGEKLFF | TGTGCCAGCAGCCAAGCAGCGGGACAGGGTGAAAAACTGTTTTTT
NA | TRBJ1-2 | few | 15 | TRBV15 | CATSRDFGSGLGYTF | TGTGCCACCAGCAGAGATTTCGGATCGGGGTTGGGCTACACCTTC
NA | TRBJ1-1 | NA | 15 | TRBV6-5 | CASSPSSNGDTEAFF | TGTGCCAGCAGCCCATCCTCTAACGGGGACACTGAAGCTTTCTTT
NA | TRBJ2-3 | NA | 15 | TRBV7-2 | CASSLSVGVWDTQYF | TGTGCCAGCAGCTTATCGGTGGGAGTTTGGGATACGCAGTATTTT
TRBD1 | TRBJ1-6 | once | 18 | TRBV19 | CASSASGQTVTTNSPLHF | TGTGCCAGTAGTGCCTCGGGACAGACAGTTACTACTAATTCACCCCTCCACTTT
NA | TRBJ2-7 | NA | 14 | TRBV7-9 | CASSLEGGLYEQYF | TGTGCCAGCAGCTTAGAAGGCGGTCTCTACGAGCAGTACTTC
TRBD2 | TRBJ2-5 | NA | 17 | TRBV25-1 | CASSAAGLAGRGETQYF | TGTGCCAGCAGTGCCGCTGGCCTAGCGGGGAGGGGAGAGACCCAGTACTTC
TRBD1 | TRBJ2-5 | NA | 15 | TRBV11-2 | CASSPGTGVGETQYF | TGTGCCAGCAGCCCCGGGACAGGCGTCGGGGAGACCCAGTACTTC
TRBD1 | TRBJ1-2 | NA | 16 | TRBV28 | CASSYRLGLQGDGYTF | TGTGCCAGCAGTTACCGGCTGGGACTTCAGGGGGATGGCTACACCTTC
TRBD1 | TRBJ1-2 | NA | 15 | TRBV5-1 | CASRGQGASLSGYTF | TGCGCCAGCAGGGGACAGGGGGCCTCTTTATCTGGCTACACCTTC
TRBD1 | TRBJ1-1 | once | 14 | TRBV19 | CASSTGQANTEAFF | TGTGCCAGTAGTACGGGACAGGCGAACACTGAAGCTTTCTTT
NA | TRBJ2-5 | NA | 15 | TRBV9 | CASSVLGGRQETQYF | TGTGCCAGCAGCGTACTGGGGGGGCGCCAAGAGACCCAGTACTTC
NA | TRBJ2-7 | NA | 14 | TRBV7-2 | CASSPAGKSYEQYF | TGTGCCAGCAGCCCCGCAGGGAAGAGCTACGAGCAGTACTTC
NA | TRBJ2-3 | NA | 12 | TRBV6-2/TRBV6-3 | CASSSGADTQYF | TGTGCCAGCAGTTCCGGGGCAGATACGCAGTATTTT
TRBD2 | TRBJ2-1 | NA | 16 | TRBV28 | CASSLPGLAVYNEQFF | TGTGCCAGCAGTTTGCCGGGACTAGCAGTTTACAATGAGCAGTTCTTC
TRBD1 | TRBJ1-1 | NA | 13 | TRBV6-5 | CASTTGGNTEAFF | TGTGCCAGCACCACAGGGGGAAACACTGAAGCTTTCTTT
TRBD2 | TRBJ2-1 | NA | 16 | TRBV28 | CASSLGRLAAYNEQFF | TGTGCCAGCAGTTTAGGGAGACTAGCGGCCTACAATGAGCAGTTCTTC
NA | TRBJ2-1 | NA | 13 | TRBV7-2 | CASSLEQEGEQFF | TGTGCCAGCAGCTTAGAACAGGAGGGTGAGCAGTTCTTC
NA | TRBJ2-1 | NA | 13 | TRBV12-3/TRBV12-4 | CASRPGSQYEQFF | TGTGCCAGCAGGCCGGGATCTCAATATGAGCAGTTCTTC
NA | TRBJ1-1 | NA | 15 | TRBV19 | CASSIFGDLNAEAFF | TGTGCCAGTAGTATCTTCGGAGATTTGAACGCTGAAGCTTTCTTT
NA | TRBJ1-2 | NA | 16 | TRBV27 | CASSTSPRTVIYGYTF | TGTGCCAGCAGTACCTCTCCGCGGACAGTAATCTATGGCTACACCTTC
TRBD1 | TRBJ1-1 | NA | 15 | TRBV6-5 | CATTSDRGGNTEAFF | TGTGCCACCACCTCGGACAGGGGAGGAAACACTGAAGCTTTCTTT
TRBD2 | TRBJ2-1 | NA | 16 | TRBV4-3 | CASSQEPGLASLEQFF | TGCGCCAGCAGCCAAGAACCGGGACTAGCATCCCTTGAGCAGTTCTTC
NA | TRBJ2-1 | NA | 12 | TRBV3-1/TRBV3-2 | CASRTGINEQFF | TGTGCCAGCAGAACAGGTATTAATGAGCAGTTCTTC
NA | TRBJ1-3 | NA | 16 | TRBV7-6 | CASSLGRARGGNTIYF | TGTGCCAGCAGCTTAGGTCGGGCAAGGGGAGGAAACACCATATATTTT
NA | TRBJ1-1 | NA | 13 | TRBV2 | CASSVGENTEAFF | TGTGCCAGCAGTGTGGGCGAGAACACTGAAGCTTTCTTT
TRBD1 | TRBJ1-4 | NA | 14 | TRBV6-5 | CASSYGQGHEKLFF | TGTGCCAGCAGTTACGGACAGGGGCATGAAAAACTGTTTTTT
TRBD1 | TRBJ2-7 | NA | 14 | TRBV28 | CASSLGQAPYEQYF | TGTGCCAGCAGTTTAGGACAGGCCCCCTACGAGCAGTACTTC
NA | TRBJ2-1 | once | 15 | TRBV6-5 | CASSYLRQAYNEQFF | TGTGCCAGCAGTTACCTCCGGCAGGCCTACAATGAGCAGTTCTTC
TRBD1 | TRBJ1-2 | NA | 15 | TRBV27 | CASSMQGAGNYGYTF | TGTGCCAGCAGTATGCAGGGGGCAGGTAACTATGGCTACACCTTC
NA | TRBJ2-1 | NA | 15 | TRBV7-3 | CASSRSGGAGNEQFF | TGTGCCAGCAGCCGTAGTGGAGGAGCGGGCAATGAGCAGTTCTTC
NA | TRBJ2-1 | NA | 15 | TRBV3-1/TRBV3-2 | CASSQLRSSYNEQFF | TGTGCCAGCAGCCAACTCCGGAGCTCCTACAATGAGCAGTTCTTC
NA | TRBJ1-4 | NA | 14 | TRBV3-1/TRBV3-2 | CASSSGRVEEKLFF | TGTGCCAGCAGTAGTGGGAGGGTTGAAGAAAAACTGTTTTTT
TRBD1 | TRBJ2-7 | NA | 15 | TRBV11-3 | CASSLEGRGPYEQYF | TGTGCCAGCAGCTTAGAGGGCAGGGGGCCCTACGAGCAGTACTTC
NA | TRBJ2-3 | few | 15 | TRBV9 | CASSVAAGITDTQYF | TGTGCCAGCAGCGTAGCGGCAGGGATAACAGATACGCAGTATTTT
NA | TRBJ1-5 | NA | 15 | TRBV4-3 | CASSQDSGDNQPQHF | TGCGCCAGCAGCCAAGATTCGGGGGACAATCAGCCCCAGCATTTT
NA | TRBJ1-1 | once | 14 | TRBV27 | CASSMKERNTEAFF | TGTGCCAGCAGCATGAAAGAGAGGAACACTGAAGCTTTCTTT
TRBD2 | TRBJ2-2 | NA | 16 | TRBV6-2/TRBV6-3 | CASSPRTSGSAGELFF | TGTGCCAGCAGCCCACGGACTAGCGGGAGTGCCGGGGAGCTGTTTTTT
TRBD1 | TRBJ1-4 | NA | 13 | TRBV7-9 | CASSWDRGEKLFF | TGTGCCAGCAGCTGGGACAGGGGGGAAAAACTGTTTTTT
TRBD1 | TRBJ1-4 | NA | 13 | TRBV29-1 | CSGARDRDEKLFF | TGCAGCGGCGCCAGGGACAGGGATGAAAAACTGTTTTTT
NA | TRBJ2-4 | NA | 13 | TRBV10-1 | CASRTVAKNIQYF | TGCGCCAGCAGGACAGTAGCCAAAAACATTCAGTACTTC
NA | TRBJ1-3 | NA | 16 | TRBV5-1 | CASTTYGQGSGNTIYF | TGCGCCAGCACCACCTACGGGCAGGGATCTGGAAACACCATATATTTT
TRBD1 | TRBJ1-6 | NA | 15 | TRBV5-4 | CASSSGTGERSPLHF | TGTGCCAGCAGCTCCGGGACAGGGGAGAGGTCACCCCTCCACTTT
NA | TRBJ1-1 | NA | 15 | TRBV2 | CATKGVRVVNTEAFF | TGTGCCACAAAGGGGGTGCGTGTGGTGAACACTGAAGCTTTCTTT
NA | TRBJ1-3 | few | 16 | TRBV5-1 | CASSLSGGQSGNTIYF | TGCGCCAGCAGCTTGTCCGGGGGGCAATCGGGAAACACCATATATTTT
TRBD1 | TRBJ2-6 | NA | 16 | TRBV19 | CASNKGQHSGANVLTF | TGTGCCAGTAACAAGGGACAGCACTCTGGGGCCAACGTCCTGACTTTC